A single sample is the source of the 31 T cell receptor beta chains below, sequenced in a study of T cells in tuberculosis. The method was immunoSEQ multiplex PCR; TCRdb's version includes in-frame clones alone and lacks a portion of them. The data hold tens of thousands of clones, with more than 85% observed a single time. The sample's time point: new active TB diagnosis, blood taken before or within 7 days of starting treatment. The source material was PBMCs, sampled at tuberculosis diagnosis. The receptor set was obtained from an adult with tuberculosis.

The V and J genes are TRBV19 and TRBJ2-7, with 10 bases lining up with TRBD1. Germline CDR1 and CDR2: LNHDA and SQIVND (reference sequence). The CDR3 runs 18 residues. The V segment lost 6 bases and the J segment 0 bases; nucleotides outside the gene matches: 14. The CDR3 DNA reads as TGTGCCAGTAGCTTTGTCGGTGGGACAGGGGTTAGCTCCTACGAGCAGTACGTC. Its protein product is CASSFVGGTGVSSYEQYV.

The chain is built from TRBV2 and TRBJ1-4; 8 bases align to TRBD1. This CDR3 comprises 15 residues. Germline-derived CDR1 and CDR2 are SNHLY and FYNNEI. V was clipped by 4 bases and J by 4 bases; unmatched bases: 5. CDR3 coding DNA: TGTGCCAGCAGTGGTACAGGGGGGTTTAATGAAAAACTGTTTTTT. Its translation: CASSGTGGFNEKLFF.

This clone was found a few times. The CDR3 nucleotides are TGCGCCAGCAGCTTGACAGGCGCTAATGAAAAACTGTTTTTT. Amino acids: CASSLTGANEKLFF. The rearrangement joins TRBV5-1 to TRBJ1-4, with D possibly matching TRBD1 (5 bases). The V end was cut by 1 base, the J end by 3 bases, with 7 bases between. The CDR3 extends over 14 amino acids. In germline, CDR1 is SGHRS, CDR2 YFSETQ.

The table lists this clone with a few counts. This chain uses TRBV19 with TRBJ1-1, with D possibly TRBD1 on 5 matching bases. CDR1 is LNHDA and CDR2 is SQIVND in the germline V gene (reference sequence). The CDR3 runs 13 residues. Trimming shortened V by 7 bases and J by 7 bases, and 16 bases separated the two germline ends. CDR3 amino acids: CASTIGGEVEAFF. For the CDR3, the DNA is TGTGCCAGTACCATCGGGGGGGAGGTTGAAGCTTTCTTT.

The chain's CDR3 is CASSEWPGGNTEAFF. The CDR3 bases are TGTGCCAGCAGTGAATGGCCCGGGGGGAACACTGAAGCTTTCTTT. This chain joins TRBV6-1 and TRBJ1-1; D may be TRBD1 (5 bases). Trimming left V 2 bases short and J 1 base short, with 11 bases between. Germline CDR1 is MNHNS and CDR2 is SASEGT. The CDR3 extends over 15 amino acids.

The rearrangement joins TRBV9 to TRBJ2-6, with 9 positions matching TRBD1. Germline V gene data show CDR1 as SGDLS and CDR2 as YYNGEE. V lost 0 bases and J lost 0; bases outside the gene matches: 4. The CDR3 totals 18 residues. The CDR3, as DNA: TGTGCCAGCAGCGTAGCTGACAGGGGGATCTCTGGGGCCAACGTCCTGACTTTC. Protein: CASSVADRGISGANVLTF.

The rearrangement uses TRBV7-2 and TRBJ2-2, with TRBD2 matching 8 bases. The CDR3 totals 15 residues. The trim removed 4 bases at V and 5 bases at J, leaving 6 bases unmatched. Germline assignment: CDR1 SGHTA and CDR2 FQGNSA. The CDR3 DNA reads TGTGCCAGCAGCTGGAAGCGGGGGAGAACCGGGGAGCTGTTTTTT. Amino acid sequence: CASSWKRGRTGELFF.

The chain carries TRBV6-5 and TRBJ1-5, with D maybe TRBD1 (5 bases). Deletions cut 2 bases from V and 4 bases from J, with 9 bases between. Germline V lookup: CDR1 MNHEY, CDR2 SVGAGI. This CDR3 contains 14 residues. The CDR3 sequence is CASSYGQGNQPQHF. The CDR3 bases are TGTGCCAGCAGTTACGGCCAGGGAAATCAGCCCCAGCATTTT.

CDR3: CASSLSPSGQVTDTQYF. The CDR3, as DNA: TGTGCCAGCAGTTTATCCCCATCGGGACAGGTCACAGATACGCAGTATTTT. This sequence joins TRBV27 and TRBJ2-3, with 8 bases fitting TRBD1. V lost 0 bases and J lost 2; bases outside the gene matches: 7. CDR3 length equals 17 residues. Germline CDR1 is MNHEY and CDR2 is SMNVEV (reference sequence).

The gene calls are TRBV9 and TRBJ1-2, with no clear D. V lost 0 bases and J lost 2, with 11 bases in between. This CDR3 is 15 amino acids long. Germline assignment: CDR1 SGDLS and CDR2 YYNGEE. CDR3 DNA: TGTGCCAGCAGCGTAGCTCATAACAGAAACTATGGCTACACCTTC. It encodes CASSVAHNRNYGYTF.

The V gene is TRBV9, the J gene TRBJ2-1; TRBD2 aligns across 12 bases. Looked up from germline, CDR1 is SGDLS and CDR2 is YYNGEE. The V and J ends lost 0 bases and 10 bases, in that order; junction bases with no gene match: 5. The CDR3 loop spans 15 amino acids. CDR3 loop: CASSVATSGGPEQFF. As DNA, the CDR3 is TGTGCCAGCAGCGTAGCAACTAGCGGGGGGCCCGAGCAGTTCTTC. Variable domain in full (rest from reference TRBV9 and TRBJ2-1): DSGVTQTPKHLITATGQRVTLRCSPRSGDLSVYWYQQSLDQGLQFLIQYYNGEERAKGNILERFSAQQFPDLHSELNLSSLELGDSALYFCASSVATSGGPEQFFGPGTRLTVL.

The chain has TRBV5-4 and TRBJ2-7; D is uncertain. Trimming stripped 3 bases from V and 7 bases from J, with 14 bases between. Looked up from germline, CDR1 is SGHNT and CDR2 is YYREEE (reference sequence). This CDR3 contains 13 residues. DNA of the CDR3: TGTGCCAGCAGCTCTAGTCTCAACGGGGAGCAGTACTTC. This codes for CASSSSLNGEQYF.

V and J are TRBV28 and TRBJ1-2; D not certain. V lost 7 bases to trimming and J lost 5 bases, with 11 bases between them. Germline CDR1 MDHEN, CDR2 SYDVKM. This CDR3 is built from 12 residues. In DNA form, the CDR3 reads TGTGCCAGCATCGGTCCCTTATATGGCTACACCTTC. This sequence encodes CASIGPLYGYTF.

The V gene is TRBV6-5, the J gene TRBJ2-3, with D unresolved. CDR1 is MNHEY, CDR2 SVGAGI, per germline. The CDR3 totals 13 residues. Between the trimmed V and J ends, which lost 2 bases and 3 bases, there was a span of 6 bases. CDR3: CASSYVSTDTQYF. In DNA form, the CDR3 reads TGTGCCAGCAGTTACGTGTCGACAGATACGCAGTATTTT.

V is TRBV5-8 and J is TRBJ2-5, with a weak D call TRBD1 (5 bases). Germline CDR1 and CDR2: SGHTS and YDEGEE. This CDR3 region has 13 residues. Trimming pared 3 bases from V and 4 bases from J, leaving 10 bases between. The CDR3 loop reads CASSYHRGETQYF. The CDR3 nucleotides read TGTGCCAGCAGCTACCATAGGGGAGAGACCCAGTACTTC.

This chain links TRBV7-8 with TRBJ2-7; 7 bases align to TRBD2. The germline gives CDR1 SGHVS, CDR2 FQNEAQ. This CDR3 comprises 16 residues. V lost 7 bases to trimming and J lost 5 bases; unmatched junction nucleotides: 17. The CDR3 sequence: CASTWGSWGGGHEQYF. CDR3 nucleotide sequence: TGTGCCAGCACCTGGGGATCTTGGGGGGGAGGCCACGAGCAGTACTTC. The variable domain in full, completed from reference TRBV7-8 and TRBJ2-7, reads GAGVSQSPRYKVAKRGQDVALRCDPISGHVSLFWYQQALGQGPEFLTYFQNEAQLDKSGLPSDRFFAERPEGSVSTLKIQRTQQEDSAVYLCASTWGSWGGGHEQYFGPGTRLTVT.

This rearrangement joins TRBV19 to TRBJ2-1; 9 nucleotides match TRBD2. The CDR3 length is 14 residues. Looked up from germline, CDR1 is LNHDA and CDR2 is SQIVND (reference sequence). The junction had 2 bases not matched to a gene; V was cut back by 5 bases and J by 3 bases. The CDR3 nucleotides are TGTGCCAGTAGTGTAGCGGGGGTCTACAATGAGCAGTTCTTC. This sequence encodes CASSVAGVYNEQFF.

In the case of this clone: The junction and the germline gene differ at one end; a read error may be behind it. The chain uses TRBV4-1 and TRBJ2-2; 7 bases map to TRBD1. The CDR3 totals 17 residues. Germline V lookup: CDR1 MGHRA, CDR2 YSYEKL. CDR3 nucleotides: TGCGCCAGCAGCCAAGAAGAGCGACAGGGATACACGGGGGAGCTGTTTTTT. Its protein is CASSQEERQGYTGELFF.

The chain links TRBV20-1 to TRBJ1-2, with a possible D match to TRBD1 (6 bases). This CDR3 is built from 11 residues. Germline V gives CDR1 DFQATT, CDR2 SNEGSKA (reference sequence). V lost 7 bases, J lost 5 bases, and 11 bases lay in between. CDR3 DNA sequence: TGCAGTGGGAGGACAGCGTATGGCTACACCTTC. This gives the protein CSGRTAYGYTF.

This chain uses TRBV5-5 with TRBJ2-7; 8 bases are a match to TRBD1. The trim removed 6 bases at V and 5 bases at J, leaving 13 bases unmatched. The germline V gene encodes CDR1 SGHKS and CDR2 YYEKEE (reference sequence). The CDR3 length is 15 residues. In nucleotides, the CDR3 is TGTGCCAGCACCTCTCAAGGACAGGGTGGCAACGAGCAGTACGTC. Its translation is CASTSQGQGGNEQYV.

The genes are TRBV5-1 and TRBJ2-3, with D perhaps TRBD2 (6 bases). The CDR3 loop spans 15 amino acids. V lost 5 bases to trimming and J lost 4 bases, with 17 bases between them. In germline, CDR1 is SGHRS, CDR2 YFSETQ. As DNA, the CDR3 is TGCGCCAGCAGTTCTACTAGCACGTACTCAGATACGCAGTATTTT. Protein product: CASSSTSTYSDTQYF.

The chain links TRBV5-1 to TRBJ1-5, with 7 bases matching TRBD1. Germline V CDR1 and CDR2: SGHRS, YFSETQ. The CDR3 has 15 residues. With V trimmed by 5 bases and J by 0 bases, 5 bases remained unmatched. In nucleotides, the CDR3 is TGCGCCAGCAGTTGGACAGGTAATAGCAATCAGCCCCAGCATTTT. Protein sequence: CASSWTGNSNQPQHF.

The chain carries TRBV4-2 and TRBJ2-1; D gene uncertain. The CDR3 length is 15 residues. V was shortened by 1 base and J by 3 bases, with 10 bases between the two germline ends. Germline V gene lookup returns CDR1 LGHNA and CDR2 YNFKEQ. DNA of the CDR3: TGTGCCAGCAGCCAAGGGTCGACTGTCTACAATGAGCAGTTCTTC. It codes for CASSQGSTVYNEQFF.

This rearrangement joins TRBV28 to TRBJ2-2, with 8 positions matching TRBD2. Germline values: CDR1 MDHEN, CDR2 SYDVKM. The CDR3 runs to 17 residues. V dropped 2 bases and J dropped 2; count of bases not matched to a gene: 7. CDR3 in DNA: TGTGCCAGCAGTTTAGAGCGGGGGAGCTCAAACACCGGGGAGCTGTTTTTT. This translates into CASSLERGSSNTGELFF.

This chain connects TRBV4-1 to TRBJ2-7; unclear D gene. Germline V gives CDR1 MGHRA, CDR2 YSYEKL. The CDR3 sequence is 14 residues long. Trimming stripped 0 bases from V and 4 bases from J, with 10 bases between. The CDR3 protein is CASSQESAFYEQYF. CDR3 DNA sequence: TGCGCCAGCAGCCAAGAGTCAGCGTTTTACGAGCAGTACTTC.

This chain uses TRBV7-8 with TRBJ2-5; 9 bases map to TRBD2. The junction had 5 bases not matched to a gene; V was cut back by 1 base and J by 2 bases. Germline CDR1 is SGHVS and CDR2 is FQNEAQ. This CDR3 is 16 amino acids long. As DNA, the CDR3 is TGTGCCAGCAGCTTAGAGGTAGCGGGGGCACAAGAGACCCAGTACTTC. Protein: CASSLEVAGAQETQYF. Variable domain in full (rest from reference TRBV7-8 and TRBJ2-5): GAGVSQSPRYKVAKRGQDVALRCDPISGHVSLFWYQQALGQGPEFLTYFQNEAQLDKSGLPSDRFFAERPEGSVSTLKIQRTQQEDSAVYLCASSLEVAGAQETQYFGPGTRLLVL.

V is TRBV5-6 and J is TRBJ2-5; perhaps TRBD2 as D (6 bases). CDR1 is SGHDT and CDR2 is YYEEEE in the germline V gene. The CDR3 sequence is 16 residues long. The V and J ends lost 0 bases and 5 bases respectively, with 17 bases between them. The CDR3 region has the DNA TGTGCCAGCAGCTTGGAAGGCGGGGAGGCTCGGGAGACCCAGTACTTC. It yields the protein CASSLEGGEARETQYF.

The chain uses TRBV7-2 and TRBJ2-1; D is unclear. CDR1 and CDR2 (germline): SGHTA, FQGNSA. V lost 5 bases and J lost 6, with 8 bases in between. The length of the CDR3 is 12 residues. CDR3 in amino acids: CASSPVTNEQFF. In DNA form, the CDR3 reads TGTGCCAGCAGCCCGGTCACCAATGAGCAGTTCTTC.

The chain uses TRBV19 and TRBJ1-2; D uncertain. Germline CDR1 is LNHDA and CDR2 is SQIVND (reference sequence). The CDR3 runs to 14 residues. Trimming took off 3 bases at V and 8 bases at J, with 16 bases between the two ends. CDR3 DNA: TGTGCCAGTAGTATCCCCGAAGAGATCTACGGCTACACCTTC. Protein: CASSIPEEIYGYTF. Drawing the rest from reference TRBV19 and TRBJ1-2, the complete variable domain is DGGITQSPKYLFRKEGQNVTLSCEQNLNHDAMYWYRQDPGQGLRLIYYSQIVNDFQKGDIAEGYSVSREKKESFPLTVTSAQKNPTAFYLCASSIPEEIYGYTFGSGTRLTVV.

The chain has TRBV4-3 and TRBJ2-2; 11 bases fit TRBD2. Germline CDR1 and CDR2: LGHNA and YSLEER. The CDR3 has 17 amino acids. The V segment lost 0 bases and the J segment 5 bases; nucleotides outside the gene matches: 5. In DNA, the CDR3 is TGCGCCAGCAGCCAAGATAAACTAGCGGGGGAGACCGGGGAGCTGTTTTTT. Translation: CASSQDKLAGETGELFF.

The chain couples TRBV28 to TRBJ1-5; a weak D match, TRBD1 (5 bases). The V and J ends lost 10 bases and 0 bases respectively, with 19 bases between them. The CDR3 runs 16 residues. In germline, CDR1 is MDHEN, CDR2 SYDVKM. The CDR3 loop is CATIGGGSYSNQPQHF. The CDR3 DNA is TGTGCCACTATCGGTGGGGGGAGTTATAGCAATCAGCCCCAGCATTTT.